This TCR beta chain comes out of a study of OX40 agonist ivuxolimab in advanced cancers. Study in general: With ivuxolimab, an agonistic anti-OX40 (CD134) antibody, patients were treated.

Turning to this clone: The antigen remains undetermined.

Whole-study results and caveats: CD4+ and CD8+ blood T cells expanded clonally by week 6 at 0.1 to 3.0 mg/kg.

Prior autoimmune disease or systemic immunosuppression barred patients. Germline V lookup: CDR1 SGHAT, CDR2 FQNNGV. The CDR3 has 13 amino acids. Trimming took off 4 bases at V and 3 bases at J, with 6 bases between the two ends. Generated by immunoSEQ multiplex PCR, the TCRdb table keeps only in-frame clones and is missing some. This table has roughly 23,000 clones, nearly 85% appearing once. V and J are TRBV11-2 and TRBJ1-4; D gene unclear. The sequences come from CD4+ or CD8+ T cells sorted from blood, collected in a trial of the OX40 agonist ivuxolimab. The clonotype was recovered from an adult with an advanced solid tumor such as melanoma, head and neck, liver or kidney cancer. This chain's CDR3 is CASSYVPNEKLFF. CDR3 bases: TGTGCCAGCAGCTACGTGCCTAATGAAAAACTGTTTTTT.